This T cell receptor beta chain is drawn from a study of read filtering for tumor transcriptome and immune sequencing. Overall study: Per sample, TCR-region reads ranged about 4.05 to 11 million by IR-seq, about 80 to 1,400 by RNA-seq.

In regard to this clonotype: The CDR3 does not end in the conserved phenylalanine or tryptophan, so this is likely a read error.

At the time of active disease, bone marrow was collected from every patient. This library used 300 to 500 ng RNA and molecular barcoded adaptors spanning alpha/delta and beta/gamma chains. TCRdb redid the calling of the reads with MiXCR, one entry per CDR3 protein. The repertoire holds about 40,000 distinct CDR3 sequences, with roughly 15% as singletons. V lost 4 bases and J lost 4, with 14 bases in between. The V gene's germline CDR1 is SQVTM and CDR2 ANQGSEA. This CDR3 region has 13 residues. The chain uses TRBV29-1 and TRBJ2-7; the D gene is possibly TRBD2 (6 bases). The material sequenced was a population of CD138-negative cells sorted from bone marrow. The clonotype comes from a donor at least 40 years old with multiple myeloma. The CDR3 spells CSVGYPGRYEQYL. The CDR3 DNA reads as TGCAGCGTTGGTTATCCAGGGAGGTACGAGCAGTACCTC.